What follows are 12 T cell receptor beta chains derived from one specimen sequenced in a study of blood T cell repertoires in COVID-19. Repertoires were generated with immunoSEQ multiplex PCR, while TCRdb's copy carries only in-frame clones and drops some. Among about 270,000 clones, about 89% were seen once, and the ten largest hold around 10%. What was sequenced was peripheral blood. The source of these receptors is a man between 35 and 55 years old who had recovered from COVID-19.

The chain has TRBV6-2 or TRBV6-3 and TRBJ1-3; possibly TRBD1 for D (5 bases). V lost 4 bases, J lost 4 bases, and 20 bases lay in between. The CDR3 spans 17 residues. In germline, CDR1 is MNHEY, CDR2 SVGEGT. CDR3 sequence reads: CASSSLYSRTPGNTIYF. DNA for the CDR3: TGTGCCAGCAGTTCCCTCTATTCCCGGACACCGGGAAACACCATATATTTT.

This rearrangement joins TRBV4-1 to TRBJ2-7; no reliable D call. The CDR3 extends over 14 amino acids. V lost 2 bases and J lost 7, with 15 bases in between. Germline-derived CDR1 and CDR2 are MGHRA and YSYEKL. CDR3 sequence: CASSQNQASWEQYF. The CDR3 DNA is TGCGCCAGCAGCCAAAACCAGGCCTCCTGGGAGCAGTACTTC.

V and J are TRBV19 and TRBJ1-2, with D tentatively TRBD1 (6 bases). The V and J ends lost 7 bases and 4 bases respectively, with 13 bases between them. Germline assignment: CDR1 LNHDA and CDR2 SQIVND (reference sequence). The CDR3 runs 13 residues. CDR3 DNA: TGTGCCAGTAATGAAAGGGGGATCTATGGCTACACCTTC. It codes for CASNERGIYGYTF.

The CDR3 is CASSLTSGPYNEQFF. The CDR3 DNA reads as TGTGCCAGCAGCTTGACTAGCGGTCCCTACAATGAGCAGTTCTTC. The chain links TRBV11-3 to TRBJ2-1, with 9 bases matching TRBD2. CDR1 SGHNT and CDR2 YENEEA come from the germline V gene. The V gene end was trimmed by 3 bases and the J gene end by 2 bases; junction bases not matched to a gene: 2. The CDR3 is made up of 15 amino acids.

The V and J genes are TRBV6-1 and TRBJ1-6; 8 bases agree with TRBD1. V was clipped by 3 bases and J by 4 bases; unmatched bases: 2. CDR3 length: 15 residues. Per germline, CDR1 MNHNS and CDR2 SASEGT. The CDR3 DNA reads as TGTGCCAGCAGTGACAGGGGGCCGTATAATTCACCCCTCCACTTT. Translation gives CASSDRGPYNSPLHF.

The chain links TRBV5-1 to TRBJ2-5, with D possibly TRBD2 on 6 matching bases. Trimming shortened V by 0 bases and J by 1 base, and 16 bases separated the two germline ends. Germline CDR1 SGHRS, CDR2 YFSETQ. The CDR3 has 17 residues. CDR3 loop: CASSLAGVGQFQETQYF. The CDR3 DNA reads as TGCGCCAGCAGCTTGGCGGGGGTTGGGCAGTTCCAAGAGACCCAGTACTTC.

This chain joins TRBV5-4 and TRBJ2-1, with D hard to call. V lost 5 bases, J lost 6 bases, and 12 bases lay in between. CDR1 is SGHNT and CDR2 is YYREEE in the germline V gene (reference sequence). The CDR3 runs 13 residues. The CDR3 protein is CASSPSELNEQFF. The CDR3 DNA reads as TGTGCCAGCAGTCCGAGCGAACTCAATGAGCAGTTCTTC.

This sequence joins TRBV6-5 and TRBJ2-3; tentative D call: TRBD2 (6 bases). Germline lookup yields CDR1 MNHEY and CDR2 SVGAGI. The length of the CDR3 is 15 residues. V was cut by 5 bases and J by 4 bases, with 16 bases left in between. The CDR3 protein is CASSRQVPSADTQYF. Here the CDR3 DNA reads TGTGCCAGCAGTCGACAAGTTCCTAGCGCAGATACGCAGTATTTT.

The V gene is TRBV19, the J gene TRBJ2-1, with TRBD2 matching over 8 bases. Unmatched junction bases numbered 7, after V lost 7 bases and J lost 8 bases. The CDR3 contains 13 residues. Germline V gives CDR1 LNHDA, CDR2 SQIVND (reference sequence). The CDR3 sequence is CASNKREMYEQFF. CDR3 sequence (DNA): TGTGCCAGTAATAAGCGGGAGATGTATGAGCAGTTCTTC.

This clone was detected only a few times. The chain carries TRBV5-4 and TRBJ2-1; 8 bases fit TRBD1. The CDR3 length is 15 residues. J gave up 3 bases and V 4 bases, and 6 bases lay outside the gene matches. The germline CDR1 and CDR2 sequences are SGHNT and YYREEE (reference sequence). The CDR3 bases are TGTGCCAGCAGCGGGGACAGGACCTTCTACAATGAGCAGTTCTTC. Its translation: CASSGDRTFYNEQFF.

V and J are TRBV9 and TRBJ2-1; 12 nucleotides line up with TRBD2. Germline CDR1 reads SGDLS; CDR2 reads YYNGEE. The CDR3 is made up of 15 amino acids. Unmatched junction bases numbered 4, after V lost 1 base and J lost 8 bases. CDR3 region: CASSVRLAGADEQFF. The CDR3 coding sequence is TGTGCCAGCAGCGTAAGACTAGCGGGGGCTGATGAGCAGTTCTTC.

This chain uses TRBV19 with TRBJ1-5; tentatively, D is TRBD1 (6 bases). In germline, CDR1 is LNHDA, CDR2 SQIVND (reference sequence). Trimming stripped 2 bases from V and 5 bases from J, with 13 bases between. The CDR3 is 15 amino acids. In DNA form, the CDR3 reads TGTGCCAGTAGTATATACCAGGGGAGCCATCAGCCCCAGCATTTT. It translates to CASSIYQGSHQPQHF.